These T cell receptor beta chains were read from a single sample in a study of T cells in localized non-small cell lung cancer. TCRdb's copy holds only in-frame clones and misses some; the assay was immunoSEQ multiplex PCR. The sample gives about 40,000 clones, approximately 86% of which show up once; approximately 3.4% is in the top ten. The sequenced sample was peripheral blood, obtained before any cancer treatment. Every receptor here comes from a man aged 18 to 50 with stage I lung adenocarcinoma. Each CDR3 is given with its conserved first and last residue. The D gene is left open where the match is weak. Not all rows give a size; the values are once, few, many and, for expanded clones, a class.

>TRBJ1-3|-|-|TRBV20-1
CSAPPWNAIYF
TGCAGCGCCCCGCCTTGGAACGCCATATATTTT
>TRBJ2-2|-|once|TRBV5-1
CASSLGANTGELFF
TGCGCCAGCAGCTTGGGGGCCAACACCGGGGAGCTGTTTTTT
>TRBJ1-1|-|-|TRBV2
CASSEASLTQSIRGSFF
TGTGCCAGCAGTGAAGCCAGCCTAACCCAGAGTATTCGAGGATCTTTCTTT
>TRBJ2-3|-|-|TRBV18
CASSVQGASTDTQYF
TGTGCCAGCTCTGTCCAGGGAGCTAGCACAGATACGCAGTATTTT
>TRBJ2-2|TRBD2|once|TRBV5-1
CASSLTSGNTGELFF
TGCGCCAGCAGCTTGACTAGCGGGAACACCGGGGAGCTGTTTTTT
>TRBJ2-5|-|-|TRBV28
CATSRAPQETQYF
TGTGCCACCTCCCGGGCTCCACAAGAGACCCAGTACTTC
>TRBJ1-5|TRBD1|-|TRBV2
CASSRDRVSNQPQHF
TGTGCCAGCAGCCGTGACAGGGTTAGCAATCAGCCCCAGCATTTT
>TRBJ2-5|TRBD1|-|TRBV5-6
CASSDTGTVAGSAQYF
TGTGCCAGCAGCGATACCGGGACAGTAGCTGGGTCTGCCCAGTACTTC
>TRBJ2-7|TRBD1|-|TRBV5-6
CASSYWGTGGTYEQYF
TGTGCCAGCAGCTACTGGGGGACAGGGGGCACCTACGAGCAGTACTTC
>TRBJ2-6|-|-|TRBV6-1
CASGRTPLGANVLTF
TGTGCCAGCGGGCGGACCCCCCTTGGGGCCAACGTCCTGACTTTC
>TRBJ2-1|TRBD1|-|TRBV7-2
CASSYPGQGANEQFF
TGTGCCAGCAGCTACCCGGGACAGGGGGCGAATGAGCAGTTCTTC
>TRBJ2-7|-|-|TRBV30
CAWSSIPDLFSYEQYF
TGTGCCTGGAGTTCTATACCGGATTTATTCTCCTACGAGCAGTACTTC
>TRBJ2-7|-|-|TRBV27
CASSPSRTPVYEQYF
TGTGCCAGCAGTCCCTCCCGGACTCCAGTATACGAGCAGTACTTC
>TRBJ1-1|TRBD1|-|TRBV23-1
CADPGQGVTEAFF
TGCGCCGATCCGGGACAGGGGGTCACTGAAGCTTTCTTT
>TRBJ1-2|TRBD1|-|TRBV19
CASSKGQGYGYTF
TGTGCCAGTAGCAAAGGACAGGGGTATGGCTACACCTTC
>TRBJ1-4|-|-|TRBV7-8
CASSRSNEKLFF
TGTGCCAGCTCACGTTCTAATGAAAAACTGTTTTTT
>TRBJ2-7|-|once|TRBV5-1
CASSLAPTVYYEQYF
TGCGCCAGCAGCTTGGCCCCGACGGTCTACTACGAGCAGTACTTC
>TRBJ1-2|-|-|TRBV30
CAWSAEGGFFSANYGYTF
TGTGCCTGGAGTGCAGAGGGGGGGTTTTTTTCGGCTAACTATGGCTACACCTTC
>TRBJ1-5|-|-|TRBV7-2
CASSPDKNQPQHF
TGTGCCAGCAGCCCCGACAAGAATCAGCCCCAGCATTTT
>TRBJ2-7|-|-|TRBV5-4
CASSLSSRTLSYEQYF
TGTGCCAGCAGCTTGTCTTCGCGGACACTATCCTACGAGCAGTACTTC
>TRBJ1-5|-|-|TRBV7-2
CASSLEWGQPQHF
TGTGCCAGCAGCCTCGAGTGGGGTCAGCCCCAGCATTTT
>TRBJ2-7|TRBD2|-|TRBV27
CASSFGLAGGYEQYF
TGTGCCAGCAGTTTCGGACTAGCGGGGGGCTACGAGCAGTACTTC
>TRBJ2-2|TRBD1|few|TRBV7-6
CASSLANLKDRATGELFF
TGTGCCAGCAGCTTAGCGAACCTAAAGGACAGGGCCACCGGGGAGCTGTTTTTT
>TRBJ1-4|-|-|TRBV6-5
CASKRQETNEKLFF
TGTGCCAGCAAGAGACAGGAGACTAATGAAAAACTGTTTTTT
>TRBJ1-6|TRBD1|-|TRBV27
CASSFSGRGYNSPLHF
TGTGCCAGCAGTTTTTCGGGCAGGGGGTATAATTCACCCCTCCACTTT
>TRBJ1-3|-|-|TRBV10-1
CASSDGGGNTIYF
TGCGCCAGCAGTGATGGGGGTGGAAACACCATATATTTT